This TCR beta chain comes out of a study of a mutant IDH1 vaccine in newly diagnosed glioma. Looking at the study overall: Vaccines were first given 4-6 weeks after radiotherapy alone, or with temozolomide cycles. Earlier care involved radiotherapy, temozolomide, or both, and the majority received both. The treated population exhibited a male proportion of about 62%, a female proportion of roughly 38%, and a mean age of about 39 years. Visit V12 was conducted at week 35 as the safety follow-up. Visit V13 came later, at week 47.

Germline CDR1 is MDHEN and CDR2 is SYDVKM. The CDR3 is 19 amino acids. Trimming left V 2 bases short and J 1 base short, with 23 bases between. Generated by immunoSEQ multiplex PCR, the TCRdb table keeps only in-frame clones and is missing some. The profile shows tens of thousands of clones, around 84% of them singletons. In the case of this clone: Antigen unknown.

Time point meaning: week 47, end of study. With topical imiquimod, each dose of the vaccine consisted of 300 ug of mutant IDH1 20-mer peptide. The J gene is TRBJ1-1, the V gene TRBV28; D possibly corresponds to TRBD1 (6 bases). This specimen consisted of PBMCs, obtained from a glioma patient whose treatment included an IDH1 peptide vaccine. The clonotype comes from a woman in her 30s with glioma. Some clones in this sample may be carry-over from other donors' samples. The CDR3 coding sequence is TGTGCCAGCAGTTTACTGTGGCGGGGGGCCGTGTCCGAGAACACTGAAGCTTTCTTT. Residues: CASSLLWRGAVSENTEAFF.